A single sample gave rise to the 26 T cell receptor beta chains below, sequenced in a study of metastatic and nonmetastatic thyroid tumors. Every patient was untreated before thyroid surgery. TCRdb re-called the PCR reads via MiXCR. The profile covers some 40,000 clones, with approximately 19% appearing a single time and around 15% taken by the ten largest. Specimen: tumor tissue. These receptors were obtained from a female donor with papillary thyroid cancer or a benign thyroid nodule (not recorded which). Some clones in this sample may be carry-over from other donors' samples.

This clone showed up many times. Other nucleotide sequences in the sample specify the same CDR3. The chain couples TRBV7-3 to TRBJ2-2, with TRBD2 matching over 10 bases. Losses at the gene ends were 2 bases for V and 5 bases for J; bases not matched to a gene: 5. The CDR3 is 16 residues long. Germline values: CDR1 SGHTA, CDR2 FQGTGA. The CDR3 spells CASSLALAGATGELFF. As DNA, the CDR3 is TGTGCCAGCAGCTTAGCCCTAGCGGGAGCGACCGGGGAGCTGTTTTTT.

In its sample, this clone was seen many times. The rearrangement joins TRBV20-1 to TRBJ2-7, with TRBD1 identical over 7 bases. Germline CDR1 and CDR2: DFQATT and SNEGSKA (reference sequence). CDR3 length equals 14 residues. V trimming: 0 bases; J trimming: 2 bases; junction bases outside the gene matches: 4. The CDR3 nucleotides are TGCAGTGCTAGAGAGCCGGGACAGACCTACGAGCAGTACTTC. Its protein product is CSAREPGQTYEQYF.

The sample holds many counts of this clone. This chain joins TRBV19 and TRBJ2-1, with D perhaps given as TRBD1 or TRBD2 (5 bases each). This CDR3 contains 14 residues. Germline V gives CDR1 LNHDA, CDR2 SQIVND (reference sequence). The V end was cut by 5 bases, the J end by 8 bases, with 16 bases between. CDR3 DNA: TGTGCCAGTAGTCCTCGGACACTAGTCCATGAGCAGTTCTTC. As protein: CASSPRTLVHEQFF.

This clone showed up many times. This rearrangement joins TRBV5-1 to TRBJ2-1, with TRBD2 matching 13 bases. The germline CDR1 and CDR2 sequences are SGHRS and YFSETQ. This CDR3 has 16 residues. Trimming took 4 bases from V and 6 from J; bases not matched to a gene: 7. The chain's CDR3 is CASSGGTSGMANEQFF. The CDR3 nucleotides are TGCGCCAGCAGCGGGGGGACTAGCGGGATGGCCAATGAGCAGTTCTTC.

The V call is TRBV7-9, the J call TRBJ2-1; D unclear. The germline CDR1 and CDR2 sequences are SEHNR and FQNEAQ (reference sequence). Trimming took 7 bases from V and 8 from J, leaving 18 bases between them. The CDR3 covers 14 residues. CDR3 DNA sequence: TGTGCCAGCACCTCGGACCGGGCTTTTCATGAGCAGTTCTTC. This codes for CASTSDRAFHEQFF.

This clone was recorded at least ten times. The chain uses TRBV6-1 and TRBJ1-4; D might be TRBD1 (5 bases). Looked up from germline, CDR1 is MNHNS and CDR2 is SASEGT. Between the trimmed V and J ends, which lost 6 bases and 0 bases, there was a span of 20 bases. CDR3 size: 18 residues. CDR3 DNA sequence: TGTGCCAGCAGCACTTCACCGGGACGCGGCTCAACTAATGAAAAACTGTTTTTT. As protein: CASSTSPGRGSTNEKLFF.

There are many counts of this clone. The chain recombines TRBV9 with TRBJ1-1, with 8 positions matching TRBD1. The CDR3 extends over 14 amino acids. The V and J ends lost 6 bases and 3 bases, in that order; junction bases with no gene match: 7. CDR1 SGDLS and CDR2 YYNGEE come from the germline V gene. The CDR3: CASTRGRRDTEAFF. The CDR3 region has the DNA TGTGCCAGCACCAGGGGGCGCCGGGACACTGAAGCTTTCTTT.

The chain is built from TRBV5-1 and TRBJ1-2; no reliable D call. V was clipped by 4 bases and J by 2 bases, with 9 bases between them. CDR1 SGHRS and CDR2 YFSETQ come from the germline V gene. This CDR3 comprises 13 residues. The CDR3 protein is CASSQDGNYGYTF. The CDR3 DNA is TGCGCCAGCAGCCAGGACGGCAACTATGGCTACACCTTC.

This chain uses TRBV7-2 with TRBJ1-2, with D perhaps matching TRBD1 (5 bases). The CDR3 is 14 amino acids. V shed 6 bases and J shed 7 bases, with 18 bases lying between them. Germline loops: CDR1 SGHTA, CDR2 FQGNSA. The DNA for the CDR3 is TGTGCCAGCAGATTGGGGATTGCCCAGGGTGGCTACACCTTC. This translates into CASRLGIAQGGYTF.

This clone was counted ten times or more. The V gene is TRBV5-8, the J gene TRBJ1-2; D is uncertain. Per the germline V gene, CDR1 is SGHTS and CDR2 is YDEGEE. CDR3 length: 12 amino acids. Trimming cost V 4 bases and J 0 bases, with 4 bases left between them. The CDR3 is CASSGANYGYTF. Written as DNA, the CDR3 is TGTGCCAGCAGCGGCGCTAACTATGGCTACACCTTC.

This clone has at least ten counts. The J gene is TRBJ2-5, the V gene TRBV20-1, with 7 bases matching TRBD2. Germline V lookup: CDR1 DFQATT, CDR2 SNEGSKA (reference sequence). With 0 bases clipped from V and 2 bases from J, the junction kept 6 bases outside the gene matches. The CDR3 runs to 15 residues. CDR3 sequence (DNA): TGCAGTGCTAGAGATTTCGGGCGGGGGCAAGAGACCCAGTACTTC. This encodes CSARDFGRGQETQYF.

This clone was counted ten times or more. The chain couples TRBV28 to TRBJ2-2; 7 bases fit TRBD1. Germline V gene sequence: CDR1 MDHEN, CDR2 SYDVKM. V lost 8 bases, J lost 1 base, and 7 bases stayed unmatched. The CDR3 contains 15 residues. The CDR3 region has the DNA TGTGCCAGCGGTACGGGACAGTTGAACACCGGGGAGCTGTTTTTT. Its protein product is CASGTGQLNTGELFF. The entire variable domain, with the rest obtained from reference TRBV28 and TRBJ2-2, is as follows: DVKVTQSSRYLVKRTGEKVFLECVQDMDHENMFWYRQDPGLGLRLIYFSYDVKMKEKGDIPEGYSVSREKKERFSLILESASTNQTSMYLCASGTGQLNTGELFFGEGSRLTVL.

This clone was observed many times. This sequence joins TRBV5-4 and TRBJ1-2, with D perhaps TRBD1 (5 bases). Germline CDR1 SGHNT, CDR2 YYREEE (reference sequence). The V and J ends lost 3 bases and 4 bases respectively, with 13 bases between them. There are 14 residues in the CDR3. The DNA for the CDR3 is TGTGCCAGCAGCTGGGCCGGTGGGGCCTATGGCTACACCTTC. Translated, it gives CASSWAGGAYGYTF.

The rearrangement links TRBV6-1 to TRBJ2-2, with 8 bases identical to TRBD2. With V trimmed by 7 bases and J by 4 bases, 11 bases remained unmatched. The CDR3 has 16 amino acids. The germline CDR1 and CDR2 sequences are MNHNS and SASEGT. CDR3 in DNA: TGTGCCAGCATCCCCGGGGGGGGGCAGGTCACCGGGGAGCTGTTTTTT. Encoded protein: CASIPGGGQVTGELFF.

With regard to this clone: A single base separates this from a much larger clone, so it may be a read error. The chain recombines TRBV3-1 with TRBJ1-1, with D possibly being TRBD1 (5 bases). CDR1 is LGHDT and CDR2 is YNNKEL in the germline V gene (reference sequence). This CDR3 has 13 amino acids. Trimming took 2 bases from V and 4 from J, leaving 8 bases between them. This chain's CDR3 is CASSQQGGTEAFF. CDR3 sequence (DNA): TGTGCCAGCAGCCAACAGGGAGGCACTGAAGCTTTCTTT.

The rearrangement links TRBV4-1 to TRBJ1-1, with 12 nucleotides matching TRBD1. The junction had 12 bases not matched to a gene; V was cut back by 3 bases and J by 7 bases. This CDR3 has 17 amino acids. Per the germline V gene, CDR1 is MGHRA and CDR2 is YSYEKL. CDR3 region: CASSHDPLGQGAGEAFF. The CDR3, as DNA: TGCGCCAGCAGCCACGACCCTTTGGGACAGGGGGCAGGTGAAGCTTTCTTT.

A single count supports this clone. A much larger clone differs by one base, so this may be a read error. The chain couples TRBV7-2 to TRBJ2-1; no clear D gene. CDR1 is SGHTA and CDR2 is FQGNSA in the germline V gene. The CDR3 has 14 residues. CDR3 DNA sequence: TGTGCCATCAGCTTAGCTCGATCCTACAATGAGCAGTTCTTC. Amino acids: CAISLARSYNEQFF.

To note about this clone: In the same sample, other DNA sequences code for this CDR3. The chain is built from TRBV7-6 and TRBJ1-6, with 8 positions matching TRBD1. The CDR3 consists of 18 residues. The V segment lost 6 bases and the J segment 8 bases; nucleotides outside the gene matches: 18. Germline loops: CDR1 SGHVS, CDR2 FNYEAQ. CDR3 amino acids: CASSAVGGQGARDSPLHF. Here the CDR3 DNA reads TGTGCCAGCAGTGCAGTTGGGGGGCAGGGGGCGCGAGATTCACCCCTCCACTTT. Variable domain in full (rest from reference TRBV7-6 and TRBJ1-6): GAGVSQSPRYKVTKRGQDVALRCDPISGHVSLYWYRQALGQGPEFLTYFNYEAQQDKSGLPNDRFSAERPEGSISTLTIQRTEQRDSAMYRCASSAVGGQGARDSPLHFGNGTRLTVT.

This clone was recorded many times. The chain is built from TRBV20-1 and TRBJ2-3; perhaps TRBD2 as D (6 bases). The CDR3 runs to 13 residues. CDR1 is DFQATT and CDR2 is SNEGSKA in the germline V gene (reference sequence). V lost 0 bases, J lost 2 bases, and 6 bases lay in between. CDR3 nucleotide sequence: TGCAGTGCTAGAGAGGACTACACAGATACGCAGTATTTT. Translation: CSAREDYTDTQYF.

This clone came up many times. This chain joins TRBV4-1 and TRBJ2-7; 9 bases fit TRBD2. CDR3 length: 16 residues. Germline lookup yields CDR1 MGHRA and CDR2 YSYEKL. The V gene end was trimmed by 0 bases and the J gene end by 6 bases; junction bases not matched to a gene: 9. The CDR3 DNA sequence: TGCGCCAGCAGCCAAGAGTGGGCGGGAGGGCCAATCGAGCAGTACTTC. Its translation: CASSQEWAGGPIEQYF.

The chain employs TRBV6-2 or TRBV6-3 and TRBJ2-7; D is ambiguous. The length of the CDR3 is 14 residues. V was clipped by 2 bases and J by 6 bases, with 14 bases between them. CDR1 MNHEY and CDR2 SVGEGT come from the germline V gene. The CDR3 nucleotides read TGTGCCAGCAGTTACGCCGCGGAAATGGGCGAGCAGTACTTC. This translates into CASSYAAEMGEQYF.

In its sample, this clone was seen a few times. One end of the junction varies from germline; a read error may be responsible. The chain is built from TRBV6-2 or TRBV6-3 and TRBJ1-1; 8 nucleotides line up with TRBD1. This CDR3 has 16 residues. Germline CDR1 and CDR2: MNHEY and SVGEGT. Here the CDR3 DNA reads TGTGCCAGCAGTTACTCGGGACAGGTGGAGACCACTGAAGCTTTCTTC. As protein: CASSYSGQVETTEAFF.

This rearrangement joins TRBV28 to TRBJ1-2, with unresolved D. The CDR3 is 15 residues long. Germline V CDR1 and CDR2: MDHEN, SYDVKM. Trimming removed 2 bases from V and 4 bases from J, with 14 bases in between. CDR3 sequence reads: CASSLGVGSPYGYTF. In nucleotides, the CDR3 is TGTGCCAGCAGTTTAGGAGTAGGATCCCCCTATGGCTACACCTTC.

This clone was seen many times. V and J are TRBV20-1 and TRBJ2-3, with D tentatively TRBD2 (6 bases). This CDR3 region has 17 residues. With 0 bases removed from V and 0 bases from J, the gap between germline ends came to 16 bases. Germline assignment: CDR1 DFQATT and CDR2 SNEGSKA (reference sequence). CDR3 sequence: CSARDAQTRGSTDTQYF. CDR3 bases: TGCAGTGCTAGAGACGCCCAGACTAGAGGAAGCACAGATACGCAGTATTTT.

This clone showed up many times. The same CDR3 arises from other DNA sequences in this sample as well. The chain joins TRBV10-2 to TRBJ2-7; 9 bases are a match to TRBD1. CDR1 WSHSY and CDR2 SAAADI come from the germline V gene. V dropped 6 bases and J dropped 2; count of bases not matched to a gene: 5. The CDR3 extends over 14 amino acids. The CDR3 nucleotides read TGCGCCAGCAGGATGGGACAGGGAGCCTACGAGCAGTACTTC. Amino acids: CASRMGQGAYEQYF.

On this clone: This may be a read error, as it is one base from a much larger clone. The chain is built from TRBV20-1 and TRBJ1-5; D remains ambiguous. CDR1 and CDR2 (germline): DFQATT, SNEGSKA (reference sequence). This CDR3 region has 15 residues. The CDR3 DNA reads as TGCAATGCTAGGGCGCGAGTCGATAGCAATCAGCCCCAGCATTTT. It codes for CNARARVDSNQPQHF.